Each of the 4 T cell receptor beta chains below was sequenced from the same sample in a study of radiotherapy plus CTLA-4 blockade in lung cancer. The assay was immunoSEQ multiplex PCR, and TCRdb's table has in-frame clones only and misses some. This table has about 19,000 clones, roughly 86% appearing once. The sample was peripheral blood, taken from a patient treated with radiotherapy plus ipilimumab. The receptors stem from a human donor with non-small cell lung cancer whose response to radiotherapy plus ipilimumab could not be evaluated.

The CDR3 DNA reads TGCAGCGTTGAGAGATCCTACAATGAGCAGTTCTTC. Protein: CSVERSYNEQFF. This chain uses TRBV29-1 with TRBJ2-1; D uncertain. V was cut by 3 bases and J by 1 base, with 4 bases left in between. Germline CDR1 reads SQVTM; CDR2 reads ANQGSEA. The CDR3 totals 12 residues.

Remarks on this clone: In the same sample, other DNA sequences code for this CDR3. The V and J genes are TRBV4-1 and TRBJ2-1; 11 bases fit TRBD2. The V segment lost 2 bases and the J segment 6 bases; nucleotides outside the gene matches: 21. Germline V CDR1 and CDR2: MGHRA, YSYEKL. The CDR3 is 21 residues long. The CDR3 coding sequence is TGCGCCAGCAGCCAAAAGGTACCCTTCGGCGTCTTAGCGGGAGGGGGCAATGAGCAGTTCTTC. Its translation is CASSQKVPFGVLAGGGNEQFF.

This clone turned up a few times. The chain recombines TRBV5-6 with TRBJ2-1; 9 bases fit TRBD1. The CDR3 length is 13 residues. The germline V gene has CDR1 SGHDT and CDR2 YYEEEE. Germline trimming cut 5 bases from V and 6 bases from J; bases unmatched to any gene: 3. The CDR3 region has the DNA TGTGCCAGCAGGCGGGGACAGGGCAATGAGCAGTTCTTC. Residues: CASRRGQGNEQFF.

This clone occurred a few times. The chain uses TRBV4-2 and TRBJ2-7; TRBD2 agrees at 9 bases. This CDR3 region has 15 residues. CDR1 and CDR2 from the germline V gene are LGHNA and YNFKEQ. V dropped 1 base and J dropped 7; count of bases not matched to a gene: 8. The CDR3 here is CASSQGFSGSPEQYF. The CDR3 nucleotides are TGTGCCAGCAGCCAAGGATTTAGCGGGAGCCCAGAGCAGTACTTC.